The 18 T cell receptor beta chains presented below share a single source sample, sequenced in a study of T cells after yellow fever vaccination. TCRdb ran MiXCR on the 5' RACE reads and lists one entry per CDR3 protein. The sample has around 120,000 distinct CDR3 sequences, about 7.2% seen once. Sequenced material: CD4+ T cells sorted from PBMCs, taken 45 days after the first yellow fever vaccination. The receptor source for this set is a young man who received the YFV17D yellow fever vaccine.

This clonotype was seen ten or more times. V gene TRBV20-1 combines with J gene TRBJ1-1; 7 nucleotides align to TRBD1. This CDR3 spans 13 amino acids. Trimming took 6 bases from V and 4 from J; bases not matched to a gene: 8. Germline CDR1 and CDR2: DFQATT and SNEGSKA (reference sequence). CDR3 sequence reads: CSALGGAGTEAFF. CDR3 DNA sequence: TGCAGTGCCCTAGGGGGCGCCGGCACTGAAGCTTTCTTT.

This clonotype has ten or more counts. The chain combines TRBV12-3 or TRBV12-4 with TRBJ2-7, with TRBD1 matching over 9 bases. V lost 1 base, J lost 4 bases, and 2 bases stayed unmatched. The CDR3 is made up of 14 amino acids. The CDR3 spells CASSLGGTGYEQYF. The CDR3 DNA reads as TGTGCCAGCAGTTTAGGGGGGACAGGGTACGAGCAGTACTTC.

The sample holds many counts of this clonotype. The rearrangement uses TRBV12-3 or TRBV12-4 and TRBJ1-3, with 7 bases identical to TRBD1. The CDR3 loop spans 13 amino acids. Trimming took 6 bases from V and 7 from J; bases not matched to a gene: 6. The CDR3 region is CASSMTGTNTIYF. CDR3 sequence (DNA): TGTGCCAGCAGCATGACAGGGACTAACACCATATATTTT.

J is TRBJ2-2 and V is TRBV19; 9 nucleotides line up with TRBD1. V lost 9 bases and J lost 3; bases outside the gene matches: 5. This CDR3 has 14 residues. Germline V gene data show CDR1 as LNHDA and CDR2 as SQIVND (reference sequence). The DNA of the CDR3 is TGTGCCAGCCACAGGGGGCGCGACACCGGGGAGCTGTTTTTT. This codes for CASHRGRDTGELFF.

Ten or more counts support this clonotype. V is TRBV11-2 and J is TRBJ1-4, with a weak D call TRBD1 (6 bases). CDR3 length equals 15 residues. The germline gives CDR1 SGHAT, CDR2 FQNNGV. V lost 5 bases to trimming and J lost 7 bases, with 17 bases between them. The CDR3 protein is CASSPAGGASEKLFF. Written as DNA, the CDR3 is TGTGCCAGCAGCCCCGCCGGGGGCGCGAGTGAAAAACTGTTTTTT.

In its sample, this clonotype was seen many times. This chain uses TRBV21-1 with TRBJ2-7; the table gives TRBD1 as D, unverified against the DNA. TRBV21-1 is annotated as a pseudogene. The CDR3 sequence is 13 residues long. The CDR3 loop is CASSKDTNYEQYV. For the CDR3, the DNA is TGTGCCAGCAGCAAGGACACTAACTACGAGCAGTACGTC.

This clonotype was seen many times. The chain links TRBV5-1 to TRBJ1-5; D not certain. The CDR3 is 15 residues long. CDR1 is SGHRS, CDR2 YFSETQ, per germline. Trimming shortened V by 0 bases and J by 3 bases, and 10 bases separated the two germline ends. The CDR3 reads CASSLDSPYNQPQHF. DNA of the CDR3: TGCGCCAGCAGCTTGGACTCCCCATACAATCAGCCCCAGCATTTT.

The chain couples TRBV5-1 to TRBJ1-2, with 7 bases lining up with TRBD1. The trim removed 4 bases at V and 3 bases at J, leaving 6 bases unmatched. There are 14 residues in the CDR3. CDR1 and CDR2 (germline): SGHRS, YFSETQ. The CDR3 DNA sequence: TGCGCCAGCAGCCTTACCGGGACAGACTATGGCTACACCTTC. This codes for CASSLTGTDYGYTF. Full variable domain (rest looked up from reference TRBV5-1 and TRBJ1-2): KAGVTQTPRYLIKTRGQQVTLSCSPISGHRSVSWYQQTPGQGLQFLFEYFSETQRNKGNFPGRFSGRQFSNSRSEMNVSTLELGDSALYLCASSLTGTDYGYTFGSGTRLTVV.

There are many counts of this clonotype. The chain couples TRBV4-2 to TRBJ2-2; D gene uncertain. This CDR3 comprises 17 residues. CDR1 is LGHNA, CDR2 YNFKEQ, per germline. The V end lost 2 bases, the J end lost 0 bases, and 13 bases lay between the germline ends. CDR3 bases: TGTGCCAGCAGCCAATTCCTGAGCCAAACGAACACCGGGGAGCTGTTTTTT. Encoded protein: CASSQFLSQTNTGELFF.

This clonotype was detected ten times or more. The chain combines TRBV5-1 with TRBJ2-2; 8 bases are shared with TRBD1. With V trimmed by 4 bases and J by 5 bases, 7 bases remained unmatched. Looked up from germline, CDR1 is SGHRS and CDR2 is YFSETQ. The CDR3 is 15 residues long. This CDR3 is CASSTGTGATGELFF. DNA of the CDR3: TGCGCCAGCAGCACCGGGACAGGAGCAACCGGGGAGCTGTTTTTT.

In this sample, this clonotype turned up many times. The chain recombines TRBV5-1 with TRBJ1-1; D is possibly TRBD1 (6 bases). This CDR3 region has 14 residues. Trimming shortened V by 4 bases and J by 4 bases, and 14 bases separated the two germline ends. Germline loops: CDR1 SGHRS, CDR2 YFSETQ. CDR3 nucleotides: TGCGCCAGCAGCGTATACAGGGAGGGCACTGAAGCTTTCTTT. Translated: CASSVYREGTEAFF.

In this sample, this clonotype turned up many times. The chain links TRBV7-2 to TRBJ2-3; the D call may be TRBD1 or TRBD2 (5 bases each). V shed 1 base and J shed 7 bases, with 9 bases lying between them. This CDR3 contains 13 residues. Germline loops: CDR1 SGHTA, CDR2 FQGNSA. The CDR3 region has the DNA TGTGCCAGCAGCTTAGGAGGGGAGTATACGCAGTATTTT. Translated: CASSLGGEYTQYF. Supplemented by reference TRBV7-2 and TRBJ2-3, the full variable domain reads GAGVSQSPSNKVTEKGKDVELRCDPISGHTALYWYRQSLGQGLEFLIYFQGNSAPDKSGLPSDRFSAERTGGSVSTLTIQRTQQEDSAVYLCASSLGGEYTQYFGPGTRLTVL.

This clonotype has ten or more counts. The chain combines TRBV5-6 with TRBJ1-2; TRBD1 matches at 9 bases. The CDR3 contains 15 residues. Losses at the gene ends were 4 bases for V and 4 bases for J; bases not matched to a gene: 8. Germline CDR1 and CDR2: SGHDT and YYEEEE. CDR3 DNA: TGTGCCAGCAGCCCGCGGACAGGGGCTACCTATGGCTACACCTTC. Its translation is CASSPRTGATYGYTF.

This clonotype was observed many times. The chain links TRBV5-5 to TRBJ1-6, with D perhaps TRBD1 (5 bases). Germline CDR1 and CDR2: SGHKS and YYEKEE (reference sequence). The CDR3 is 13 amino acids. V lost 1 base and J 12 bases, leaving 11 bases between the germline ends. The CDR3 nucleotides read TGTGCCAGCAGCTTGCTGGCGGGGCAACCCCTCCACTTT. Its translation: CASSLLAGQPLHF.

In its sample, this clonotype was seen many times. The CDR3 coding sequence is TGTGCCAGCAGCCCACTGGGAGGGGCCTACGGCTACACCTTC. Its translation: CASSPLGGAYGYTF. The V call is TRBV7-2, the J call TRBJ1-2, with D maybe TRBD1 (5 bases). The germline V gene has CDR1 SGHTA and CDR2 FQGNSA. Trimming stripped 5 bases from V and 8 bases from J, with 18 bases between. This CDR3 contains 14 residues.

This clonotype appeared many times. The gene calls are TRBV10-3 and TRBJ2-6; D might be TRBD1 (6 bases). Germline CDR1 is ENHRY and CDR2 is SYGVKD. The CDR3 contains 16 residues. The V end lost 0 bases, the J end lost 2 bases, and 8 bases lay between the germline ends. CDR3 bases: TGTGCCATCAGTGAGTCAGGGGGACCTGGGGCCAACGTCCTGACTTTC. As protein: CAISESGGPGANVLTF.

In its sample, this clonotype was seen many times. V usage is TRBV12-3 or TRBV12-4 and J usage is TRBJ2-5; no reliable D call. The CDR3 extends over 13 amino acids. Trimming stripped 4 bases from V and 2 bases from J, with 8 bases between. In DNA, the CDR3 is TGTGCCAGCAGTTGGTGGCAGCAAGAGACCCAGTACTTC. Translation gives CASSWWQQETQYF.

This clonotype appeared many times. This chain's CDR3 is CASSAPLGMTIYF. The CDR3 region has the DNA TGTGCCAGCAGCGCGCCTTTGGGGATGACCATATATTTT. The chain has TRBV7-6 and TRBJ1-3; D not resolved. Trimming took 5 bases from V and 10 from J, leaving 15 bases between them. Germline values: CDR1 SGHVS, CDR2 FNYEAQ. CDR3 length: 13 amino acids.